The 26 T cell receptor beta chains presented below share a single source sample, sequenced in a study of blood T cell repertoires in COVID-19. Data came from immunoSEQ multiplex PCR; TCRdb stores just in-frame clones and leaves some out. The sample gives about 160,000 clones, about 80% of which show up once; 3.4% is in the top ten. The sample taken for sequencing was PBMCs or T cells enriched from blood (not recorded which). The receptors come from a woman between 55 and 75 years old who had recovered from COVID-19.

This clone was observed a handful of times. The chain links TRBV6-1 to TRBJ1-1, with 9 bases fitting TRBD1. V trimming: 4 bases; J trimming: 4 bases; junction bases outside the gene matches: 10. The CDR3 extends over 16 amino acids. From germline, CDR1 is MNHNS and CDR2 SASEGT. The CDR3 coding sequence is TGTGCCAGCAGTGGCTCACAGGGGGCGCGGGGCACTGAAGCTTTCTTT. Amino acid sequence: CASSGSQGARGTEAFF.

As for this clone: Other DNA sequences from this sample encode an identical CDR3 as well. This chain links TRBV2 with TRBJ2-3; 9 positions agree with TRBD2. V shed 2 bases and J 1 base; nucleotides not matched to a gene: 1. Germline V gene sequence: CDR1 SNHLY, CDR2 FYNNEI. The CDR3 runs 15 residues. CDR3 sequence reads: CASSELAGGTDTQYF. CDR3 coding DNA: TGTGCCAGCAGTGAATTAGCGGGGGGCACAGATACGCAGTATTTT.

In this sample, this clone turned up once. The CDR3 spells CATSADTGELFF. The CDR3 DNA is TGTGCCACCAGTGCAGACACCGGGGAGCTGTTTTTT. The chain carries TRBV24-1 and TRBJ2-2; no clear D. Germline-derived CDR1 and CDR2 are KGHDR and SFDVKD. The CDR3 is 12 residues long. With 5 bases removed from V and 3 bases from J, the gap between germline ends came to 3 bases.

This chain joins TRBV10-3 and TRBJ1-2; D gene ambiguous. The CDR3 contains 13 residues. Germline CDR1 ENHRY, CDR2 SYGVKD. V was clipped by 3 bases and J by 5 bases, with 10 bases between them. CDR3 sequence reads: CAISDQAGYGYTF. The CDR3 bases are TGTGCCATCAGTGATCAAGCGGGGTATGGCTACACCTTC.

The chain is built from TRBV6-5 and TRBJ1-1; TRBD1 matches 8 bases. CDR3 length equals 15 residues. J lost 4 bases, V lost 6 bases, and 10 bases had no gene match. The germline CDR1 and CDR2 sequences are MNHEY and SVGAGI. The CDR3 sequence is CASSSITGGRTEAFF. As DNA, the CDR3 is TGTGCCAGCAGCTCTATCACAGGGGGTCGCACTGAAGCTTTCTTT.

V is TRBV3-1 (or the pseudogene TRBV3-2) and J is TRBJ2-5, with 11 bases lining up with TRBD2. CDR1 LGHDT and CDR2 YNNKEL come from the germline V gene (reference sequence). This CDR3 comprises 16 residues. V was clipped by 1 base and J by 2 bases; unmatched bases: 3. The CDR3 region has the DNA TGTGCCAGCAGCCAAGTTAGCGGGGGGGTTCAAGAGACCCAGTACTTC. Protein sequence: CASSQVSGGVQETQYF.

This chain connects TRBV12-3 or TRBV12-4 to TRBJ1-1; 7 bases are shared with TRBD1. J was trimmed by 1 base and V by 11 bases; bases with no gene match: 7. This CDR3 has 13 amino acids. The CDR3 sequence: CAGKRQGNTEAFF. The CDR3 DNA reads as TGTGCCGGCAAGAGACAGGGGAACACTGAAGCTTTCTTT.

This chain links TRBV21-1 with TRBJ2-1; TRBD2, the table's D call, was not compared with the DNA. TRBV21-1 corresponds to a pseudogene. The CDR3 is 18 residues long. The CDR3 nucleotides read TGTGCCAGCAGCATCCCTAGGCACCATGGAGGAAGGTACAATGAGCAGTTCTTC. This translates into CASSIPRHHGGRYNEQFF.

Points on this clone: Additional DNA sequences in this sample encode the identical CDR3. The V gene is TRBV4-1, the J gene TRBJ1-2; no firm D call. The CDR3 loop spans 14 amino acids. The V and J ends lost 0 bases and 5 bases respectively, with 10 bases between them. Germline V gene data show CDR1 as MGHRA and CDR2 as YSYEKL. The CDR3 bases are TGCGCCAGCAGCCAAGATTCAGGAGGGTATGGCTACACCTTC. Translating gives CASSQDSGGYGYTF.

This sequence joins TRBV7-2 and TRBJ2-6; a possible D gene is TRBD1 (6 bases). The CDR3 runs 17 residues. CDR1 and CDR2 (germline): SGHTA, FQGNSA. With 3 bases removed from V and 6 bases from J, the gap between germline ends came to 18 bases. Here the CDR3 DNA reads TGTGCCAGCAGCTTCTCAGGCAGGGGATACGTGGCCAACGTCCTGACTTTC. This codes for CASSFSGRGYVANVLTF.

The chain uses TRBV6-4 and TRBJ2-1, with TRBD2 matching over 10 bases. The germline V gene has CDR1 MRHNA and CDR2 SNTAGT. V lost 0 bases, J lost 9 bases, and 8 bases stayed unmatched. The CDR3 totals 16 residues. The CDR3 DNA follows: TGTGCCAGCAGTGACTCCCCAGCGGGGGGGCAAGGTGAGCAGTTCTTC. It codes for CASSDSPAGGQGEQFF.

The chain combines TRBV6-5 with TRBJ2-3, with 10 bases identical to TRBD1. Trimming took 6 bases from V and 4 from J; bases not matched to a gene: 7. Germline CDR1 and CDR2: MNHEY and SVGAGI. This CDR3 region has 15 residues. Here the CDR3 DNA reads TGTGCCAGCAGCGTAGACAGGGGGCAGGCAGATACGCAGTATTTT. Residues: CASSVDRGQADTQYF.

The rearrangement joins TRBV19 to TRBJ1-2; 7 bases map to TRBD1. The CDR3 sequence is 15 residues long. With 5 bases clipped from V and 1 base from J, the junction kept 7 bases outside the gene matches. Germline V gene data show CDR1 as LNHDA and CDR2 as SQIVND (reference sequence). CDR3 DNA sequence: TGTGCCAGTAGTCCGGGACAGCTTCGTAACTATGGCTACACCTTC. Translated, it gives CASSPGQLRNYGYTF.

In the case of this clone: Relative to the germline gene, one junction end is altered; a read error may explain this. The chain joins TRBV4-2 to TRBJ1-2; D may be TRBD1 (6 bases). The germline CDR1 and CDR2 sequences are LGHNA and YNFKEQ. This CDR3 has 15 amino acids. The CDR3 bases are TGTGCCAGCAGCCAAATTTTGCAGGGGAGATTTGGCGACACCTTC. Translated, it gives CASSQILQGRFGDTF.

The rearrangement links TRBV30 to TRBJ1-3; 8 nucleotides match TRBD1. With V trimmed by 4 bases and J by 4 bases, 9 bases remained unmatched. Germline V gives CDR1 GTSNPN, CDR2 SVGIG (reference sequence). CDR3 size: 15 residues. Written as DNA, the CDR3 is TGTGCCTGGATTAGAGGACAGGGAGGCGGAAACACCATATATTTT. Residues: CAWIRGQGGGNTIYF. The full variable domain, in which reference TRBV30 and TRBJ1-3 provide the parts outside the CDR3, is SQTIHQWPATLVQPVGSPLSLECTVEGTSNPNLYWYRQAAGRGLQLLFYSVGIGQISSEVPQNLSASRPQDRQFILSSKKLLLSDSGFYLCAWIRGQGGGNTIYFGEGSWLTVV.

This clone appeared a few times. The genes are TRBV13 and TRBJ2-1, with D perhaps TRBD2 (5 bases). Between the trimmed V and J ends, which lost 4 bases and 3 bases, there was a span of 16 bases. The CDR3 is made up of 16 amino acids. CDR1 PRHDT and CDR2 FYEKMQ come from the germline V gene (reference sequence). This CDR3 reads CASSYDRGSVYNEQFF. CDR3 sequence (DNA): TGTGCCAGCAGCTACGACCGGGGTTCGGTCTACAATGAGCAGTTCTTC.

This clone has more than one count but fewer than ten. The chain combines TRBV4-1 with TRBJ1-4; D uncertain. V shed 4 bases and J shed 0 bases, with 6 bases lying between them. Looked up from germline, CDR1 is MGHRA and CDR2 is YSYEKL. CDR3 length equals 14 residues. As DNA, the CDR3 is TGCGCCAGCAGCCCTTCCCCAACTAATGAAAAACTGTTTTTT. It is translated as CASSPSPTNEKLFF.

This chain connects TRBV6-5 to TRBJ2-1; D perhaps matches TRBD1 (6 bases). The CDR3 spans 14 residues. Germline V gene data show CDR1 as MNHEY and CDR2 as SVGAGI. Trimming removed 6 bases from V and 7 bases from J, with 16 bases in between. As DNA, the CDR3 is TGTGCCAGCAGGAAAGAGGCAAGGGGGAATGAGCAGTTCTTC. Its protein product is CASRKEARGNEQFF.

This chain uses TRBV13 with TRBJ1-1, with D possibly matching TRBD1 (5 bases). The CDR3 length is 15 residues. Trimming took 1 base from V and 4 from J, leaving 13 bases between them. Germline CDR1 reads PRHDT; CDR2 reads FYEKMQ (reference sequence). The CDR3 here is CASSLVGTGGTEAFF. The CDR3 nucleotides read TGTGCCAGCAGCTTAGTCGGGACGGGGGGCACTGAAGCTTTCTTT.

There are a few counts of this clone. The chain has TRBV2 and TRBJ2-1, with TRBD2 matching 10 bases. The V gene end was trimmed by 6 bases and the J gene end by 7 bases; junction bases not matched to a gene: 9. CDR3 length: 15 amino acids. CDR1 and CDR2 from the germline V gene are SNHLY and FYNNEI. The CDR3, as DNA: TGTGCCAGCAGAGATGAGCGGGGGGGCTGGAATGAGCAGTTCTTC. This translates into CASRDERGGWNEQFF.

V gene TRBV18 combines with J gene TRBJ1-2, with 9 bases that match TRBD1. CDR1 and CDR2 from the germline V gene are KGHSH and LQKENI. J gave up 1 base and V 4 bases, and 7 bases lay outside the gene matches. The CDR3 covers 16 residues. CDR3 coding DNA: TGTGCCAGCTCACTAAACCGACAGGGGGATAACTATGGCTACACCTTC. It encodes CASSLNRQGDNYGYTF.

The rearrangement joins TRBV5-6 to TRBJ1-1; 10 bases fit TRBD1. V trimming: 0 bases; J trimming: 1 base; junction bases outside the gene matches: 3. The CDR3 has 16 amino acids. Germline V CDR1 and CDR2: SGHDT, YYEEEE. CDR3 sequence reads: CASSLARQGANTEAFF. CDR3 nucleotides: TGTGCCAGCAGCTTGGCCCGACAGGGGGCGAACACTGAAGCTTTCTTT.

The chain combines TRBV13 with TRBJ1-4, with 7 bases matching TRBD1. The V segment lost 0 bases and the J segment 8 bases; nucleotides outside the gene matches: 6. Germline lookup yields CDR1 PRHDT and CDR2 FYEKMQ (reference sequence). The CDR3 is made up of 15 amino acids. The CDR3: CASSLGVGGVEKLFF. The DNA for the CDR3 is TGTGCCAGCAGCTTAGGAGTAGGGGGCGTCGAAAAACTGTTTTTT.

This clone was counted a single time. The rearrangement uses TRBV5-1 and TRBJ2-1; TRBD1 agrees at 8 bases. The CDR3 spans 13 residues. With V trimmed by 4 bases and J by 7 bases, 4 bases remained unmatched. The germline CDR1 and CDR2 sequences are SGHRS and YFSETQ. The CDR3 DNA follows: TGCGCCAGCAGCCCCCGACAGGGGAATGAGCAGTTCTTC. Protein sequence: CASSPRQGNEQFF.

This rearrangement joins TRBV2 to TRBJ2-3; TRBD1 agrees at 7 bases. The CDR3 loop spans 12 amino acids. Unmatched junction bases numbered 3, after V lost 6 bases and J lost 6 bases. From germline, CDR1 is SNHLY and CDR2 FYNNEI. Here the CDR3 DNA reads TGTGCCAGCAGGGTACAGGGGGATACGCAGTATTTT. This encodes CASRVQGDTQYF.

Concerning this clone itself: The germline gene is not matched at one end of the junction; a read error may be the cause. The genes are TRBV4-1 and TRBJ2-1; TRBD2 matches 10 bases. Germline CDR1 MGHRA, CDR2 YSYEKL. The CDR3 totals 15 residues. This chain's CDR3 is CASTQGTSAYNEQFF. In DNA form, the CDR3 reads TGCGCCAGCACCCAAGGGACTAGCGCCTACAATGAGCAGTTCTTC.